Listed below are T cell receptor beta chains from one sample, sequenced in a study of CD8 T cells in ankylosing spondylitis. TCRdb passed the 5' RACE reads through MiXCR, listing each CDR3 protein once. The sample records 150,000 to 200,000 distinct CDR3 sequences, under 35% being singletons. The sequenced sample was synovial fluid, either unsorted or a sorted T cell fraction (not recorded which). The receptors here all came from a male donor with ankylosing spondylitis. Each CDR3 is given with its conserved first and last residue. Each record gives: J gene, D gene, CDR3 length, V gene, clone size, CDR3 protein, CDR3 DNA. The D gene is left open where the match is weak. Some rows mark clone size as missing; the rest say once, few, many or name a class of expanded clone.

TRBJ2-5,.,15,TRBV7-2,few,CASSLIIRAGETQYF,TGTGCCAGCAGCTTAATCATCAGGGCCGGAGAGACCCAGTACTTC
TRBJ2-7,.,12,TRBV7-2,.,CASSLYSYEQYF,TGTGCCAGCAGCTTATACTCCTACGAGCAGTACTTC
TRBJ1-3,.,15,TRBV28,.,CASSDTPGTGNTIYF,TGTGCCAGCAGTGACACCCCGGGGACTGGAAACACCATATATTTT
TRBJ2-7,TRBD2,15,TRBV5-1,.,CASSQTAGAIYEQYF,TGCGCCAGCAGCCAGACAGCGGGAGCAATCTACGAGCAGTACTTC
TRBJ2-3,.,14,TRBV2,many,CASSEGRLTDTQYF,TGTGCCAGCAGTGAGGGCCGGCTCACAGATACGCAGTATTTT
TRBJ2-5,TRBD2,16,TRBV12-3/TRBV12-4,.,CASSPVGTSGMETQYF,TGTGCCAGCAGCCCCGTCGGGACTAGCGGGATGGAGACCCAGTACTTC
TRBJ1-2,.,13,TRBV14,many,CASSQVGEIGYTF,TGTGCCAGCAGCCAAGTCGGGGAGATCGGCTACACCTTC
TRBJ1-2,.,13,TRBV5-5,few,CASSPQGNYGYTF,TGTGCCAGCAGCCCACAGGGAAACTATGGCTACACCTTC
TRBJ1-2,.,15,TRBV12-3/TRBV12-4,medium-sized,CASSLPPARTYGYTF,TGTGCCAGCAGTTTACCCCCGGCCCGGACTTATGGCTACACCTTC
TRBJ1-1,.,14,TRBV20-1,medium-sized,CSPRGGGMNTEAFF,TGCAGCCCCCGGGGGGGAGGGATGAACACTGAAGCTTTCTTT
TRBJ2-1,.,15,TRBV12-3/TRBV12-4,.,CASSFRPPKPGEQFF,TGTGCCAGCAGTTTTCGTCCACCGAAACCAGGGGAGCAGTTCTTC
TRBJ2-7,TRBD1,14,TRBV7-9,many,CASSPGTVSYEQYF,TGTGCCAGCAGCCCCGGGACAGTTTCCTACGAGCAGTACTTC
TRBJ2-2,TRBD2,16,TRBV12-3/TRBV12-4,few,CASSLGTSGGAGELFF,TGTGCCAGCAGTTTAGGGACTAGCGGGGGGGCCGGGGAGCTGTTTTTT
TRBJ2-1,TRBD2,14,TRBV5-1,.,CASSSGRVVGEQFF,TGCGCCAGCAGCTCGGGGAGGGTCGTGGGTGAGCAGTTCTTC
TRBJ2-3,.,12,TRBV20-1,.,CSASYGADTQYF,TGCAGTGCTAGTTACGGGGCCGATACGCAGTATTTT
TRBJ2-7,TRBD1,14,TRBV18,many,CASSPGQGWNEQYF,TGTGCCAGCTCACCGGGACAGGGATGGAACGAGCAGTACTTC
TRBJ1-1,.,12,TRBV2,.,CASRRDTTEAFF,TGTGCCAGCAGGCGGGACACCACTGAAGCTTTCTTT
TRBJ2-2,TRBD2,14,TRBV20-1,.,CSARLAANTGELFF,TGCAGTGCTCGACTAGCAGCGAACACCGGGGAGCTGTTTTTT